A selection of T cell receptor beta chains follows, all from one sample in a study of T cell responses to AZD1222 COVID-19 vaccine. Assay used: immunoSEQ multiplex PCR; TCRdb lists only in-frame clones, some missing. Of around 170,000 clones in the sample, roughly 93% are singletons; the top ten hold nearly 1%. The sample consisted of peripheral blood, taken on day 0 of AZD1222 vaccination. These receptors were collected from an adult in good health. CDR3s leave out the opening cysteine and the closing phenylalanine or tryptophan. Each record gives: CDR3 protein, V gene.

ASSPKVLEAF | TRBV28
SASKDSPYNSPLH | TRBV20-1
ASSPAGVQETQY | TRBV11-2
ASSLRRTEAF | TRBV19
ASSMTRSYEQY | TRBV19
ASSYEGRRPA | TRBV6-6
ASSPRRRGLNQPQH | TRBV7-8
ASSPTGTGANVLT | TRBV18
SVEWQEGYEQY | TRBV29-1
ASSLFRSNTGADTEAF | TRBV11-2